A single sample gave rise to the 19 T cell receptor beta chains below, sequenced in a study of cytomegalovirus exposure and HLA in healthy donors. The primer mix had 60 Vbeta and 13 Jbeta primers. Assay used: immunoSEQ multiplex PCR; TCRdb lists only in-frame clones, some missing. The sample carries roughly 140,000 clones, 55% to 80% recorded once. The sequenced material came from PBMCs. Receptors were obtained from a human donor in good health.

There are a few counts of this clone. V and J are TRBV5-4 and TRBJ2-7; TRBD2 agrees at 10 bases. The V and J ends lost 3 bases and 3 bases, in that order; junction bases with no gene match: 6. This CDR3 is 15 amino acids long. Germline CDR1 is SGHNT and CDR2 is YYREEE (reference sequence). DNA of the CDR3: TGTGCCAGCAGCTCGCAGCGGGGGGGCCGCTACGAGCAGTACTTC. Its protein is CASSSQRGGRYEQYF.

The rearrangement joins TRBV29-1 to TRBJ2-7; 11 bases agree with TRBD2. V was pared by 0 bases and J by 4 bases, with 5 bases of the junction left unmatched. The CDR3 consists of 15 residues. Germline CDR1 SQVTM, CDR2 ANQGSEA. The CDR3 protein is CSVEDGTSGRYEQYF. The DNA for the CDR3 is TGCAGCGTTGAAGATGGAACTAGCGGGAGATACGAGCAGTACTTC.

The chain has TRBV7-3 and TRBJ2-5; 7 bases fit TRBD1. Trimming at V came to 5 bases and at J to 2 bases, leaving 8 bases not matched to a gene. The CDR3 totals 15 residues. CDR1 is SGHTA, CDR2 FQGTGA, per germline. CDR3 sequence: CASSETGMGQETQYF. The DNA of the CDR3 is TGTGCCAGCAGCGAGACAGGGATGGGGCAAGAGACCCAGTACTTC.

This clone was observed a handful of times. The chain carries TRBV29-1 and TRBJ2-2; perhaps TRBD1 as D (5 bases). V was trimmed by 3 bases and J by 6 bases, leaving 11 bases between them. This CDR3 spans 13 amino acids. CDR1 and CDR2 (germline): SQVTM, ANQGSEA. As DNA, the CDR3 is TGCAGCGTTGAGGACATAAGGGCCGGGGAGCTGTTTTTT. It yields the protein CSVEDIRAGELFF.

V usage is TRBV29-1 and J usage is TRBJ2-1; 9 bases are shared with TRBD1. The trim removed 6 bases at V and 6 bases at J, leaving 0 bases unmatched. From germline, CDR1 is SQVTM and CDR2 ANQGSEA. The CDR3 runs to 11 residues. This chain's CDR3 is CSVGQGNEQFF. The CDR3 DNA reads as TGCAGCGTGGGACAGGGCAATGAGCAGTTCTTC.

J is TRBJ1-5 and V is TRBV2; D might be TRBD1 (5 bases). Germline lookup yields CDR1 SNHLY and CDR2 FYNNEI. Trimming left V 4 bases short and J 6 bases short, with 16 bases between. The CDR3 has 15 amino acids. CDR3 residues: CASSGWGGRGQPQHF. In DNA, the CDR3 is TGTGCCAGCAGTGGTTGGGGCGGGAGGGGTCAGCCCCAGCATTTT.

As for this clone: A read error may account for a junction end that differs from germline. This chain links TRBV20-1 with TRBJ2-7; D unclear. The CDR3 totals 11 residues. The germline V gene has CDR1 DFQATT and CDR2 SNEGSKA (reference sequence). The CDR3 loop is CSATGSSEQYF. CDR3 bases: TGCAGTGCTACCGGGTCCTCCGAGCAGTACTTC.

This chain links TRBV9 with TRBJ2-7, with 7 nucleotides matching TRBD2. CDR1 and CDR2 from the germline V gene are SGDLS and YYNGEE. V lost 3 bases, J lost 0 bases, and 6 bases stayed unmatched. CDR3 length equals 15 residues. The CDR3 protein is CASSELPGGSYEQYF. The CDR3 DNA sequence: TGTGCCAGCAGCGAGCTCCCGGGGGGCTCCTACGAGCAGTACTTC. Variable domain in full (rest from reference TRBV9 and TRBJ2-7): DSGVTQTPKHLITATGQRVTLRCSPRSGDLSVYWYQQSLDQGLQFLIQYYNGEERAKGNILERFSAQQFPDLHSELNLSSLELGDSALYFCASSELPGGSYEQYFGPGTRLTVT.

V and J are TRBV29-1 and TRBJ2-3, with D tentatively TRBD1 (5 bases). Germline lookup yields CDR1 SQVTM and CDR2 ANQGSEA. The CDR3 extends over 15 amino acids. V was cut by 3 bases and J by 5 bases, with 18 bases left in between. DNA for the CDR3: TGCAGCGTTGAGTTTAGGGGAAGAAGGGGAGATACGCAGTATTTT. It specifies CSVEFRGRRGDTQYF.

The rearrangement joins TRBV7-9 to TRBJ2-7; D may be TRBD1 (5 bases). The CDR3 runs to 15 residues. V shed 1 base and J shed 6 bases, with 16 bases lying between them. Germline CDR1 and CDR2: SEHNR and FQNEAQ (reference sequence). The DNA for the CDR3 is TGTGCCAGCAGCTTAGGATTTGGACAACCGGGCGAGCAGTACTTC. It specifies CASSLGFGQPGEQYF.

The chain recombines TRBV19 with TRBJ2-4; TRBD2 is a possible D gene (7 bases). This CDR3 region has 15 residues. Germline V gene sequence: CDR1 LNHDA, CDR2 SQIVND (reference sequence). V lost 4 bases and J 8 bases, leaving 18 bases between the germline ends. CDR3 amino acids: CASSTLLGGVDIQYF. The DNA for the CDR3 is TGTGCCAGTAGTACCCTGTTAGGGGGGGTAGACATTCAGTACTTC.

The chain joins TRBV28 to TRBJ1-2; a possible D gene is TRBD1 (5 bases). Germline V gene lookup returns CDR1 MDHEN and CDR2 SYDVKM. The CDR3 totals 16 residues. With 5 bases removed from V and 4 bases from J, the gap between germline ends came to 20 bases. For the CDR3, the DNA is TGTGCCAGCAGTGCCCTCCGGGGGGAAAATGGCTATGGCTACACCTTC. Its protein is CASSALRGENGYGYTF.

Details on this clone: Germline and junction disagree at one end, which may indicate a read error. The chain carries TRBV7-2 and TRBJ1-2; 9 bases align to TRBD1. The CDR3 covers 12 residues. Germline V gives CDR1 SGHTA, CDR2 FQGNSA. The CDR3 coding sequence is TGTGCCAGCAGCTTAGACAGGGGGCTGGTGAGCTTC. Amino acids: CASSLDRGLVSF.

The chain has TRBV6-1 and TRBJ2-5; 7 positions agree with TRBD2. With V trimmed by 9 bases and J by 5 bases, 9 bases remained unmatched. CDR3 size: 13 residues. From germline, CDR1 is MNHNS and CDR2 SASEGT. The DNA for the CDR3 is TGTGCCAGTGTCCGCGGGAGTGAGGAGACCCAGTACTTC. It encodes CASVRGSEETQYF.

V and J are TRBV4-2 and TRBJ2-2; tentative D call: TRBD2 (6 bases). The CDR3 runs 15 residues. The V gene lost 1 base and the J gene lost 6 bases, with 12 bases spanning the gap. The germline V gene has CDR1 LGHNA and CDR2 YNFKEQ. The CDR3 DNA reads TGTGCCAGCAGCCAAGCGGGCCGGGGGTCCGGGGAGCTGTTTTTT. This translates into CASSQAGRGSGELFF.

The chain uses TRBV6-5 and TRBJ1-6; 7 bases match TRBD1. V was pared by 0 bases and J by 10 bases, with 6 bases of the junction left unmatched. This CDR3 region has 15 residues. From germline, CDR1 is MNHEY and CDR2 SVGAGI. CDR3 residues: CASSYSGQGGSPLHF. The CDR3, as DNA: TGTGCCAGCAGTTACTCGGGCCAGGGGGGCTCACCCCTCCACTTT.

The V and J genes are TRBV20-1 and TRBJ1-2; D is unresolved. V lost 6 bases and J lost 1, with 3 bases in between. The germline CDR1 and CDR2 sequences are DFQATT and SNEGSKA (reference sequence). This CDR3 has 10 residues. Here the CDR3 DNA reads TGCAGTGCCCATAACTATGGCTACACCTTC. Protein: CSAHNYGYTF.

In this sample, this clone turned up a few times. The CDR3 loop is CAIPSAAGNEQYF. The CDR3 DNA is TGTGCCATCCCGTCCGCAGCGGGAAACGAGCAGTACTTC. The genes are TRBV27 and TRBJ2-7; 7 bases match TRBD2. Germline assignment: CDR1 MNHEY and CDR2 SMNVEV (reference sequence). This CDR3 has 13 amino acids. V dropped 10 bases and J dropped 5; count of bases not matched to a gene: 11.

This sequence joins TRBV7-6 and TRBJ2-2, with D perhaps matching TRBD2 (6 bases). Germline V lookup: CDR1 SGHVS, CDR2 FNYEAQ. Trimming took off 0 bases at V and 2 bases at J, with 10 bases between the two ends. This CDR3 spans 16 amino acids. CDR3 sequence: CASSLATGTNTGELFF. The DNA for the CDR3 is TGTGCCAGCAGCTTAGCTACCGGGACTAACACCGGGGAGCTGTTTTTT.